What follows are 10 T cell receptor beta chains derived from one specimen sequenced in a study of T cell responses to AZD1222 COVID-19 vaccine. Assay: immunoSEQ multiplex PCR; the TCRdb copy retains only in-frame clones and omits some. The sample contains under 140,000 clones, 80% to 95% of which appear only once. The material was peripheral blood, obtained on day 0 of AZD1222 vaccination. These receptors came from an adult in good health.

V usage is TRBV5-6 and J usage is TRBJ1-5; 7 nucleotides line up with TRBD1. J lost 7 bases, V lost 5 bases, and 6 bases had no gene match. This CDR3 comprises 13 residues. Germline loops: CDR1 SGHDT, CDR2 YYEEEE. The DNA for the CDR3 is TGTGCCAGCAGACTTCGACAGGGACAGCCCCAGCATTTT. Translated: CASRLRQGQPQHF.

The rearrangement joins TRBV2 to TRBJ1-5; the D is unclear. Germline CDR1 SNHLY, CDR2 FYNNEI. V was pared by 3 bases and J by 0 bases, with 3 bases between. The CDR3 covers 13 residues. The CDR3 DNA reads TGTGCCAGCAGTGACGATAGCAATCAGCCCCAGCATTTT. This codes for CASSDDSNQPQHF.

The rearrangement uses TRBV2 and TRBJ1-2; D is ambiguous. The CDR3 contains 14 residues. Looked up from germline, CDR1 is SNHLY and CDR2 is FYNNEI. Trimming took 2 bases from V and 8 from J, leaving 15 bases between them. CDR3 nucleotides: TGTGCCAGCAGTGAATACGGGTTAAATAGAGGCTACACCTTC. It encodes CASSEYGLNRGYTF.

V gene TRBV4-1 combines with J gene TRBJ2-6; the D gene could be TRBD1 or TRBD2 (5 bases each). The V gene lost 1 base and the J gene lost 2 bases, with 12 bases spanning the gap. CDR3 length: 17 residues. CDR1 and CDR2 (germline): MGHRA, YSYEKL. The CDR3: CASSQGSRGAGANVLTF. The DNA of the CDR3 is TGCGCCAGCAGCCAAGGAAGCCGGGGCGCTGGGGCCAACGTCCTGACTTTC.

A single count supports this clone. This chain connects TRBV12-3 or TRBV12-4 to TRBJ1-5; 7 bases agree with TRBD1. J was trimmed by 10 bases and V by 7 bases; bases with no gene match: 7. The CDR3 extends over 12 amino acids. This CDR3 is CASNMNRGPQHF. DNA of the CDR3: TGTGCCAGCAATATGAACAGGGGTCCCCAGCATTTT.

The CDR3 DNA follows: TGTGCCAGCAGTGAAGTGCTAGTCACAGATACGCAGTATTTT. It is translated as CASSEVLVTDTQYF. The V gene is TRBV25-1, the J gene TRBJ2-3; D is unclear. Germline lookup yields CDR1 MGHDK and CDR2 SYGVNS. The CDR3 covers 14 residues. V dropped 2 bases and J dropped 2 bases, with 8 bases sitting between them.

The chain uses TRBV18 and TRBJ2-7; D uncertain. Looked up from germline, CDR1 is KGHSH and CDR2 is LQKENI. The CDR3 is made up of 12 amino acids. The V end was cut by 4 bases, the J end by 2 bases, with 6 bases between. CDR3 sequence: CASSREPYEQYF. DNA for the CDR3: TGTGCCAGCTCACGGGAACCCTACGAGCAGTACTTC.

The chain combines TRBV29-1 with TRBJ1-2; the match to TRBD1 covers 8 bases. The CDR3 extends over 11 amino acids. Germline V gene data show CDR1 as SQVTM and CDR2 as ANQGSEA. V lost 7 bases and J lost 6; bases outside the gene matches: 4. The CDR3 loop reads CSARTGHGYTF. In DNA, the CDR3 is TGCAGCGCCCGGACAGGGCATGGCTACACCTTC.

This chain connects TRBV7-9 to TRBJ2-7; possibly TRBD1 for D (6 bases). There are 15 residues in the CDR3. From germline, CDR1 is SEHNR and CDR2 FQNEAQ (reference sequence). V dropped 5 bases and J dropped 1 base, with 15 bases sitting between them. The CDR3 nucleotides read TGTGCCAGCAGCCCCCCGGACAGAAATTCCTACGAGCAGTACTTC. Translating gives CASSPPDRNSYEQYF. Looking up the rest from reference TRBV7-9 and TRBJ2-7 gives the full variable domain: DTGVSQNPRHKITKRGQNVTFRCDPISEHNRLYWYRQTLGQGPEFLTYFQNEAQLEKSRLLSDRFSAERPKGSFSTLEIQRTEQGDSAMYLCASSPPDRNSYEQYFGPGTRLTVT.

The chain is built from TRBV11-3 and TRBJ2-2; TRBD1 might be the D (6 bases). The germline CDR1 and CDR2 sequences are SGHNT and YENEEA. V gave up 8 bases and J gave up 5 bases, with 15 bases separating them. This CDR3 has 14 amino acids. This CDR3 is CASAFRGKTGELFF. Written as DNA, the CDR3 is TGTGCCAGCGCTTTCAGGGGTAAAACCGGGGAGCTGTTTTTT.